The 12 T cell receptor beta chains below were found in one sample sequenced in a study of T cells in Graves' hyperthyroidism and ophthalmopathy. Amplified regions were TCR beta CDR3 sequences from RNA transcripts. HTBI primers were used for first-round RT-PCR of the TCR CDR3. Using its own MiXCR run on the multiplex PCR reads, TCRdb lists one record per CDR3 protein. The sample includes 500,000 to 750,000 distinct CDR3 sequences, approximately 14% seen only once; the top ten take under 8%. The specimen was blood. Receptor source: a woman aged 30 to 39 with Graves' hyperthyroidism.

J is TRBJ1-5 and V is TRBV4-1; D might be TRBD1 (6 bases). Germline V gene sequence: CDR1 MGHRA, CDR2 YSYEKL. The CDR3 covers 14 residues. Trimming left V 3 bases short and J 3 bases short, with 9 bases between. CDR3 sequence reads: CASSQGGFNQPQHF. CDR3 DNA: TGCGCCAGCAGCCAGGGGGGCTTCAATCAGCCCCAGCATTTT.

Many counts were recorded for this clonotype. The gene calls are TRBV2 and TRBJ1-6; no definite D call. There are 14 residues in the CDR3. V was shortened by 6 bases and J by 1 base, with 7 bases between the two germline ends. Looked up from germline, CDR1 is SNHLY and CDR2 is FYNNEI. The CDR3 nucleotides read TGTGCCAGCAGGGGAGGGTCCTATAATTCACCCCTCCACTTT. Amino acids: CASRGGSYNSPLHF.

This clonotype has more than one count but fewer than ten. The gene calls are TRBV9 and TRBJ1-3; the D gene is possibly TRBD1 (5 bases). With 3 bases removed from V and 3 bases from J, the gap between germline ends came to 13 bases. The germline V gene encodes CDR1 SGDLS and CDR2 YYNGEE. The CDR3 extends over 15 amino acids. CDR3 protein: CASSESGGRGNTIYF. The CDR3 DNA reads as TGTGCCAGCAGCGAATCGGGGGGTCGTGGAAACACCATATATTTT. The full variable domain, rest sourced from reference TRBV9 and TRBJ1-3, is DSGVTQTPKHLITATGQRVTLRCSPRSGDLSVYWYQQSLDQGLQFLIQYYNGEERAKGNILERFSAQQFPDLHSELNLSSLELGDSALYFCASSESGGRGNTIYFGEGSWLTVV.

V gene TRBV12-3 or TRBV12-4 combines with J gene TRBJ2-2, with D maybe TRBD2 (5 bases). The CDR3 extends over 16 amino acids. V was clipped by 3 bases and J by 2 bases, with 13 bases between them. The CDR3 sequence: CASSFRGSINTGELFF. The CDR3 nucleotides are TGTGCCAGCAGTTTTCGTGGGAGCATCAACACCGGGGAGCTGTTTTTT.

CDR3 loop: CASSEGGSEQFF. Written as DNA, the CDR3 is TGTGCCAGCAGCGAGGGGGGAAGTGAGCAGTTCTTC. The chain combines TRBV9 with TRBJ2-1; D may match TRBD1 or TRBD2 (6 bases each). The CDR3 loop spans 12 amino acids. Trimming cost V 3 bases and J 9 bases, with 10 bases left between them. CDR1 is SGDLS and CDR2 is YYNGEE in the germline V gene.

This clonotype was seen ten or more times. The rearrangement uses TRBV3-1 and TRBJ2-1; 13 bases match TRBD2. The CDR3 is 16 residues long. Germline V gene lookup returns CDR1 LGHDT and CDR2 YNNKEL (reference sequence). V dropped 3 bases and J dropped 7; count of bases not matched to a gene: 6. For the CDR3, the DNA is TGTGCCAGCAGCCAGGGGGGGGGACTAGCGGGGAATGAGCAGTTCTTC. Its protein product is CASSQGGGLAGNEQFF.

This clonotype occurred many times. The chain employs TRBV28 and TRBJ2-3, with D uncertain. Germline V lookup: CDR1 MDHEN, CDR2 SYDVKM. Trimming shortened V by 4 bases and J by 4 bases, and 18 bases separated the two germline ends. The CDR3 contains 16 residues. CDR3 coding DNA: TGTGCCAGCAGTTCCCCCGCGGCAAGGGCGTCAGATACGCAGTATTTT. Translation: CASSSPAARASDTQYF.

In this sample, this clonotype turned up once. The chain carries TRBV6-1 and TRBJ1-3, with D possibly TRBD1 on 6 matching bases. Per germline, CDR1 MNHNS and CDR2 SASEGT. The CDR3 runs 14 residues. V lost 6 bases, J lost 4 bases, and 13 bases lay in between. This CDR3 reads CASRDGGRGNTIYF. DNA for the CDR3: TGTGCCAGCAGGGACGGGGGGCGCGGAAACACCATATATTTT.

The chain couples TRBV6-1 to TRBJ2-1; 7 nucleotides agree with TRBD2. With V trimmed by 5 bases and J by 1 base, 2 bases remained unmatched. This CDR3 comprises 14 residues. Germline CDR1 is MNHNS and CDR2 is SASEGT. CDR3 amino acids: CASSHGGSYNEQFF. CDR3 sequence (DNA): TGTGCCAGCAGTCACGGGGGGTCCTACAATGAGCAGTTCTTC.

J is TRBJ2-2 and V is TRBV4-2, with TRBD2 matching over 7 bases. The CDR3 length is 15 residues. CDR1 is LGHNA, CDR2 YNFKEQ, per germline. V lost 3 bases to trimming and J lost 1 base; unmatched junction nucleotides: 2. The CDR3, as DNA: TGTGCCAGCAGCCACAAGCGGGAGAACACCGGGGAGCTGTTTTTT. Amino acid sequence: CASSHKRENTGELFF.

About this clonotype itself: At one of its ends the junction is not consistent with the germline gene, which may arise from a read error. V is TRBV6-5 and J is TRBJ2-7; the D is unclear. This CDR3 spans 16 amino acids. The germline gives CDR1 MNHEY, CDR2 SVGAGI. The CDR3 bases are TGTGCCAGCAGTCGCTCGGTGGGCGGAATCTCCCACGAGCAGTACTTC. Protein product: CASSRSVGGISHEQYF.

This clonotype has a count of ten or more. The genes are TRBV5-1 and TRBJ1-1; TRBD1 is a possible D gene (5 bases). The CDR3 consists of 16 residues. CDR1 and CDR2 from the germline V gene are SGHRS and YFSETQ. Trimming pared 4 bases from V and 2 bases from J, leaving 18 bases between. CDR3 sequence: CASSPWAGLDNTEAFF. In nucleotides, the CDR3 is TGCGCCAGCAGCCCGTGGGCAGGGTTGGATAACACTGAAGCTTTCTTT. Full variable domain (remainder filled in from reference TRBV5-1 and TRBJ1-1): KAGVTQTPRYLIKTRGQQVTLSCSPISGHRSVSWYQQTPGQGLQFLFEYFSETQRNKGNFPGRFSGRQFSNSRSEMNVSTLELGDSALYLCASSPWAGLDNTEAFFGQGTRLTVV.